Listed below are T cell receptor beta chains from one sample, sequenced in a study of control samples from healthy donors and cancer patients. Libraries were prepared by immunoSEQ multiplex PCR; TCRdb keeps only in-frame clonotypes and omits some of them. This sample has around 150,000 clones, with approximately 96% found just once. Sequenced sample: blood. These receptors came from a woman aged 40 to 50 in good health. Both conserved end residues are part of each CDR3. Fields, in order: J gene, V gene, D gene, clone size, CDR3 DNA, CDR3 protein. A D gene is named only where the DNA matches it firmly. Size tells how often a clone was seen (once, few, many) or the class of an expanded clone, and some rows leave it out.

>TRBJ2-4|TRBV2|TRBD1|NA
TGTGCCAGCAGTGAAGATAGACAGGGCAAAAACATTCAGTACTTC
CASSEDRQGKNIQYF
>TRBJ1-6|TRBV19|NA|NA
TGTGCCAGTAGTATAACTCTCTCCTATAATTCACCCCTCCACTTT
CASSITLSYNSPLHF
>TRBJ2-5|TRBV25-1|NA|NA
TGTGCCAGCAGTGGAGTGGATGCGATCGAGACCCAGTACTTC
CASSGVDAIETQYF
>TRBJ1-6|TRBV27|NA|NA
TGTGCCAGCGCGACAGCAAACTCCTATAATTCACCCCTCCACTTT
CASATANSYNSPLHF
>TRBJ2-1|TRBV7-7|NA|once
TGTGCCAGCAGCTTAGTCGCCCCGGGTGAGCAGTTCTTC
CASSLVAPGEQFF
>TRBJ1-1|TRBV6-5|NA|few
TGTGCCAGCAGTTACTCGAGACGGGGGCAAGCTTTCTTT
CASSYSRRGQAFF
>TRBJ1-4|TRBV28|TRBD1|NA
TGTGCCAGCGGACAGGCAACTAATGAAAAACTGTTTTTT
CASGQATNEKLFF
>TRBJ1-1|TRBV7-2|NA|NA
TGTGCCAGCAGCTTAGTTCGTCTGAGGAGCACTGAAGCTTTCTTT
CASSLVRLRSTEAFF
>TRBJ2-1|TRBV5-5|TRBD1|NA
TGTGCCAGCAGCGAAAGGACAGGTGCAACATCCTACAATGAGCAGTTCTTC
CASSERTGATSYNEQFF
>TRBJ2-1|TRBV5-1|TRBD1|NA
TGCGCCAGCAGGAGGGGGCCAAACAATGAGCAGTTCTTC
CASRRGPNNEQFF
>TRBJ1-6|TRBV2|NA|once
TGTGCCAGCAGTGCGACAGGCTTGAGTAATTCACCCCTCCACTTT
CASSATGLSNSPLHF
>TRBJ2-5|TRBV2|TRBD1|NA
TGTGCCAGCCGGGACAGGGAGTACCAAGAGACCCAGTACTTC
CASRDREYQETQYF
>TRBJ1-1|TRBV29-1|NA|once
TGCAGCGGTCACAGGGAAAAGGCTGAAGCTTTCTTT
CSGHREKAEAFF
>TRBJ1-1|TRBV29-1|NA|NA
TGCAGCGTTGACGTCTTTTTCCAGAACACTGAAGCTTTCTTT
CSVDVFFQNTEAFF
>TRBJ1-1|TRBV6-5|NA|NA
TGTGCCAGCCTCCGGACCACGGACACTGAAGCTTTCTTT
CASLRTTDTEAFF
>TRBJ2-3|TRBV6-2/TRBV6-3|NA|NA
TGTGCCAGCAGTCAACTAACAGGGTCCCTCACAGATACGCAGTATTTT
CASSQLTGSLTDTQYF